What follows are 14 T cell receptor beta chains derived from one specimen sequenced in a study of shared clonotypes between healthy human individuals. Here immunoSEQ multiplex PCR was the method, and the copy in TCRdb shows in-frame clones only, minus some. Here the sample spans roughly 2.4 million clones, approximately 94% being singletons. Input material: naive CD4+ T cells sorted from blood. Described subset: CD45RA+ positively selected. The receptor set was obtained from a man younger than 30 in good health.

As regards this clone: This CDR3 is also generated by other DNA sequences in the sample. The chain carries TRBV6-1 and TRBJ1-2, with TRBD1 matching 8 bases. CDR1 and CDR2 (germline): MNHNS, SASEGT. J gave up 4 bases and V 3 bases, and 7 bases lay outside the gene matches. The CDR3 is made up of 15 amino acids. This CDR3 is CASSESRTGGYGYTF. The CDR3 nucleotides are TGTGCCAGCAGTGAGTCCCGTACAGGGGGCTATGGCTACACCTTC.

V and J are TRBV7-9 and TRBJ2-1; 9 positions agree with TRBD2. The V and J ends lost 3 bases and 6 bases, in that order; junction bases with no gene match: 6. The CDR3 sequence is 15 residues long. Germline V CDR1 and CDR2: SEHNR, FQNEAQ (reference sequence). The CDR3 DNA follows: TGTGCCAGCAGCTTCAGGGCTAGCGGGGCCAATGAGCAGTTCTTC. Its translation is CASSFRASGANEQFF.

The chain joins TRBV10-3 to TRBJ2-3, with a weak D call TRBD1 (6 bases). The V end was cut by 10 bases, the J end by 2 bases, with 16 bases between. CDR3 length equals 14 residues. The germline V gene has CDR1 ENHRY and CDR2 SYGVKD. The CDR3 DNA reads TGTGCCAGCGCCGGGACAACCACCACAGATACGCAGTATTTT. It yields the protein CASAGTTTTDTQYF.

The chain couples TRBV7-6 to TRBJ1-4; 7 bases are shared with TRBD1. Trimming at V came to 2 bases and at J to 10 bases, leaving 7 bases not matched to a gene. CDR1 and CDR2 from the germline V gene are SGHVS and FNYEAQ. The CDR3 has 14 amino acids. CDR3 coding DNA: TGTGCCAGCAGCTTAAACAGGGGTGACCGAAAACTGTTTTTT. This sequence encodes CASSLNRGDRKLFF.

The chain combines TRBV5-4 with TRBJ2-7; D is perhaps TRBD1 (6 bases). The CDR3 has 13 residues. CDR1 and CDR2 from the germline V gene are SGHNT and YYREEE (reference sequence). Deletions cut 0 bases from V and 6 bases from J, with 10 bases between. The CDR3: CASSLDRVAEQYF. The CDR3 nucleotides read TGTGCCAGCAGCTTGGACAGGGTGGCCGAGCAGTACTTC. Supplemented by reference TRBV5-4 and TRBJ2-7, the full variable domain reads ETGVTQSPTHLIKTRGQQVTLRCSSQSGHNTVSWYQQALGQGPQFIFQYYREEENGRGNFPPRFSGLQFPNYSSELNVNALELDDSALYLCASSLDRVAEQYFGPGTRLTVT.

Written as DNA, the CDR3 is TGTGCCAGCAGCTTAAGCCAGGTTGGAGAGCAGTACTTC. Translated, it gives CASSLSQVGEQYF. The gene calls are TRBV11-2 and TRBJ2-7; no clear D gene. The CDR3 sequence is 13 residues long. Germline V gene data show CDR1 as SGHAT and CDR2 as FQNNGV. V was trimmed by 2 bases and J by 7 bases, leaving 12 bases between them.

This rearrangement joins TRBV10-1 to TRBJ2-7; D perhaps matches TRBD1 (6 bases). V was cut by 3 bases and J by 9 bases, with 15 bases left in between. The CDR3 totals 13 residues. CDR1 and CDR2 from the germline V gene are WNHNN and SYGVQD (reference sequence). The CDR3 DNA is TGCGCCAGCAGTGAAATGGACAGCAGAATGCAGTACTTC. As protein: CASSEMDSRMQYF.

The rearrangement links TRBV5-1 to TRBJ2-1; perhaps TRBD2 as D (7 bases). In germline, CDR1 is SGHRS, CDR2 YFSETQ. This CDR3 comprises 15 residues. The germline V and J ends were trimmed by 2 bases and 5 bases, with 14 bases remaining between them. This CDR3 is CASSLRGGSHNEQFF. The CDR3, as DNA: TGCGCCAGCAGCTTAAGGGGGGGCTCTCACAATGAGCAGTTCTTC. Filled out from reference TRBV5-1 and TRBJ2-1, the complete variable domain reads KAGVTQTPRYLIKTRGQQVTLSCSPISGHRSVSWYQQTPGQGLQFLFEYFSETQRNKGNFPGRFSGRQFSNSRSEMNVSTLELGDSALYLCASSLRGGSHNEQFFGPGTRLTVL.

Note on this clone: Other DNA sequences in the same sample also yield this CDR3. The chain has TRBV5-1 and TRBJ2-1, with 7 bases matching TRBD2. In germline, CDR1 is SGHRS, CDR2 YFSETQ. The CDR3 sequence is 15 residues long. The ends lost 0 bases at V and 1 base at J; junction bases unmatched: 1. The DNA of the CDR3 is TGCGCCAGCAGCTTGGCGCGGGAGTCCTACAATGAGCAGTTCTTC. It specifies CASSLARESYNEQFF.

The chain employs TRBV6-6 and TRBJ2-3, with 7 nucleotides matching TRBD2. Germline V gene sequence: CDR1 MNHNY, CDR2 SVGAGI (reference sequence). CDR3 length equals 15 residues. With 5 bases clipped from V and 1 base from J, the junction kept 6 bases outside the gene matches. In DNA, the CDR3 is TGTGCCAGCAGTCCCCCCAGCGGGGGCACAGATACGCAGTATTTT. This translates into CASSPPSGGTDTQYF.

The chain carries TRBV5-1 and TRBJ2-5; D uncertain. V lost 4 bases to trimming and J lost 5 bases, with 15 bases between them. This CDR3 spans 14 amino acids. Germline lookup yields CDR1 SGHRS and CDR2 YFSETQ. The DNA of the CDR3 is TGCGCCAGCAGCCCGGGTTGGATGGTGGAGACCCAGTACTTC. It codes for CASSPGWMVETQYF.

This clone is a singleton in its sample. The chain combines TRBV14 with TRBJ1-1; a possible D gene is TRBD1 (5 bases). The length of the CDR3 is 14 residues. V dropped 5 bases and J dropped 5 bases, with 15 bases sitting between them. From germline, CDR1 is SGHDN and CDR2 FVKESK. The CDR3 loop reads CASSSRGAATEAFF. CDR3 coding DNA: TGTGCCAGCAGCTCACGCGGGGCTGCAACTGAAGCTTTCTTT.

The genes are TRBV7-9 and TRBJ2-1; 12 positions agree with TRBD2. With V trimmed by 4 bases and J by 7 bases, 11 bases remained unmatched. CDR3 length: 17 residues. Germline CDR1 and CDR2: SEHNR and FQNEAQ (reference sequence). The CDR3 loop is CASSYTGLAGGANEQFF. CDR3 nucleotides: TGTGCCAGCAGCTACACCGGTCTAGCGGGAGGGGCAAATGAGCAGTTCTTC.

This chain connects TRBV7-9 to TRBJ2-7, with D perhaps TRBD2 (5 bases). CDR3 length: 17 residues. Germline V gene data show CDR1 as SEHNR and CDR2 as FQNEAQ (reference sequence). V was clipped by 3 bases and J by 3 bases, with 21 bases between them. CDR3 sequence (DNA): TGTGCCAGCAGCTTTCCTCGAGGGAGAGCAAATGGCTACGAGCAGTACTTC. Its protein product is CASSFPRGRANGYEQYF.